These T cell receptor beta chains were read from a single sample in a study of metastatic and nonmetastatic thyroid tumors. From the PCR reads, TCRdb re-called clones with MiXCR. Found here are about 20,000 clones, roughly 10% of them singletons; the top ten hold roughly 7.6%. Sequencing was carried out using blood. These receptors came from a female donor with papillary thyroid cancer or a benign thyroid nodule (not recorded which). Some clones in this sample may be carry-over from other donors' samples. CDR3s include the opening cysteine and the closing phenylalanine or tryptophan. Each record gives: J gene, V gene, clone size, D gene, CDR3 DNA, CDR3 protein. The D gene is left open where the match is weak. Part of the rows lack a size; the others show once, few, many or a class for expanded clones.

>TRBJ2-7|TRBV20-1|many|NA
TGCAGTGCTAGTGAGGGGACCTACGAGCAGTACTTC
CSASEGTYEQYF
>TRBJ2-3|TRBV6-1|many|NA
TGTGCCAGCAGGGACAAACCTAGCACAGATACGCAGTATTTT
CASRDKPSTDTQYF
>TRBJ2-6|TRBV11-1|many|TRBD2
TGTGCCAGCAGCTTAGCGCGGGGACTAGCGGGAGACTCTGGGGCCAACGTCCTGACTTTC
CASSLARGLAGDSGANVLTF
>TRBJ2-7|TRBV6-2/TRBV6-3|medium-sized|NA
TGTGCCAGCAGTTATGGCACCGAGCAGTACTTC
CASSYGTEQYF
>TRBJ1-4|TRBV20-1|few|NA
TGCAGTGCTCGCCGGAATGTGGGGGAGCGCGAAAAACTGTTTTTT
CSARRNVGEREKLFF
>TRBJ2-2|TRBV6-2/TRBV6-3|medium-sized|NA
TGTGCCAGCAGTATCCGGGGCGGGGAGCTGTTTTTT
CASSIRGGELFF
>TRBJ1-2|TRBV30|NA|NA
TGTGCCTGGAGTATGGGGGTTGACAGCTATGGCTACACCTTC
CAWSMGVDSYGYTF
>TRBJ1-2|TRBV29-1|many|NA
TGCAGCGTTGAAGTTGGGGGGAACTATGGCTACACCTTC
CSVEVGGNYGYTF
>TRBJ1-4|TRBV9|many|NA
TGTGCCAGCAGCGTAGGTTTAAGTGAAAAACTGTTTTTT
CASSVGLSEKLFF
>TRBJ2-3|TRBV6-1|medium-sized|TRBD1
TGTGCCAGCAGTGAAGAGGTAAAGGGGGCCGATACGCAGTATTTT
CASSEEVKGADTQYF
>TRBJ2-3|TRBV7-9|NA|NA
TGTGCCAGCAAACTAGGGGTTTTGGGAGATACGCAGTATTTT
CASKLGVLGDTQYF
>TRBJ2-1|TRBV19|many|TRBD2
TGTGCCAGCCGGGGGGGGAGGGGAGGGGATGAGCAGTTCTTC
CASRGGRGGDEQFF
>TRBJ2-3|TRBV15|many|NA
TGTGCCACCAGCGGAGAGGTTCTGGGCCCAGATACGCAGTATTTT
CATSGEVLGPDTQYF
>TRBJ2-7|TRBV4-3|many|NA
TGCGCCAGCAGCCCCTCAGACCGGGACAAGGCCGACGAGCAGTACTTC
CASSPSDRDKADEQYF
>TRBJ1-2|TRBV7-9|many|NA
TGTGCCAGCAGCTTAGAGGGGAGTGGCTACACCTTC
CASSLEGSGYTF
>TRBJ2-3|TRBV20-1|many|TRBD2
TGCAGTGCTCCTCCCTCGGGCGGGAGATCTGCTAATACGCAGTATTTT
CSAPPSGGRSANTQYF
>TRBJ1-4|TRBV5-1|many|NA
TGCGCCAGCAGCTTGGCAGGAAAGGGTGAAAAACTGTTTTTT
CASSLAGKGEKLFF
>TRBJ2-7|TRBV11-2|NA|TRBD2
TGTGCCAGCAGCTTCTCGACTAGCGGAAACTACGAGCAGTACTTC
CASSFSTSGNYEQYF
>TRBJ1-1|TRBV20-1|many|TRBD1
TGCAGTGCTGGACAGGGTACGAACACTGAAGCTTTCTTT
CSAGQGTNTEAFF
>TRBJ2-3|TRBV4-2|many|TRBD2
TGTGCCAGCAGCCAAGAGGGGGCGGGAGGACCAGATACGCAGTATTTT
CASSQEGAGGPDTQYF
>TRBJ1-1|TRBV11-2|many|NA
TGTGCCAGCAGCTCTGGGGAATGGGACCGAAAAACGGGCGCTGAAGCTTTCTTT
CASSSGEWDRKTGAEAFF
>TRBJ2-7|TRBV11-2|many|NA
TGTGCCAGCAGCTCTATCCAGGGTCGGGGGTCCTACGAGCAGTACTTC
CASSSIQGRGSYEQYF
>TRBJ1-4|TRBV6-1|many|NA
TGTGCCAGCAGTATATTGGAACATGAAAAACTGTTTTTT
CASSILEHEKLFF
>TRBJ2-5|TRBV5-1|many|NA
TGCGCCAGCAGCTTGGCAAGTCAAGAGACCCAGTACTTC
CASSLASQETQYF
>TRBJ2-5|TRBV5-1|many|TRBD1
TGCGCCAGCAGCCGGTGGGGACAGCAAGAGACCCAGTACTTC
CASSRWGQQETQYF
>TRBJ2-1|TRBV6-2/TRBV6-3|medium-sized|NA
TGTGCCAGCAGTTACACACCCGCTAACAATGAGCAGTTCTTC
CASSYTPANNEQFF
>TRBJ2-3|TRBV19|many|TRBD2
TGTGCCTCCTCTCCCGGCGGGAGGAGGGCAGATACGCAGTATTTT
CASSPGGRRADTQYF
>TRBJ2-3|TRBV5-1|NA|NA
TGCGCCAGCAGCTTGCGAGCGGAAGTCACAGATACGCAGTATTTT
CASSLRAEVTDTQYF
>TRBJ2-7|TRBV6-2/TRBV6-3|medium-sized|NA
TGTGCCAGCAGTTACGGGGTAGAGCAGTACTTC
CASSYGVEQYF
>TRBJ1-1|TRBV29-1|many|NA
TGCAGCATTCGAAGGGGGGAGACTGAAGCTTTCTTT
CSIRRGETEAFF
>TRBJ1-1|TRBV20-1|many|NA
TGCAGTGCTAGAGTGGGGGCAGTTAACACTGAAGCTTTCTTT
CSARVGAVNTEAFF
>TRBJ1-1|TRBV14|many|NA
TGTGCCAGCAGCCAAGGAATGTCTTTGGTGAGGCCTGAAGCTTTCTTT
CASSQGMSLVRPEAFF
>TRBJ2-7|TRBV7-2|many|NA
TGTGCCAGCAGCTTGGGACTGCGCTACGAGCAGTACTTC
CASSLGLRYEQYF
>TRBJ2-3|TRBV6-1|medium-sized|NA
TGTGCCAGCGCAATTAGTGGCACAGATACGCAGTATTTT
CASAISGTDTQYF
>TRBJ1-2|TRBV29-1|many|NA
TGCAGCGTTTTCCGGGACACCTATGGCTACACCTTC
CSVFRDTYGYTF
>TRBJ2-1|TRBV19|many|TRBD2
TGTGCCAGTAGTATTCTCCCAGGGCCCGGGGGGGAGCAGTTCTTC
CASSILPGPGGEQFF
>TRBJ1-5|TRBV19|many|TRBD1
TGTGCCAGTAGTATCGAGACAGGGGGAAGCAATCAGCCCCAGCATTTT
CASSIETGGSNQPQHF
>TRBJ1-2|TRBV28|NA|NA
TGTGCCAGCAGTTTGACTCTTGTTCCCTATGGCCACACCTTC
CASSLTLVPYGHTF
>TRBJ2-7|TRBV12-3/TRBV12-4|medium-sized|TRBD1
TGTGCCAGTGTACCCGGGACAGGGGGCAAAGGGCAGTACTTC
CASVPGTGGKGQYF
>TRBJ1-3|TRBV27|many|NA
TGTGCCAGCAGTAAGAAGGTTGGATTCTCTGGAAACACCATATATTTT
CASSKKVGFSGNTIYF
>TRBJ2-1|TRBV2|few|NA
TGTGCCAGCAGCAAGGGAACTGAGCAGTTCTTC
CASSKGTEQFF
>TRBJ2-1|TRBV5-1|many|NA
TGCGCCAGCAGCCCACTAGTCGGACTCAATGAGCAGTTCTTC
CASSPLVGLNEQFF
>TRBJ2-7|TRBV5-6|few|TRBD2
TGTGCCAGCAGTTCCTCAATCCCTTCTAGGACTAGCGACTACGAGCAGTACTTC
CASSSSIPSRTSDYEQYF
>TRBJ1-6|TRBV6-2/TRBV6-3|NA|NA
TGTGCCATCTCAGACGGGGTTTATAATTCACCCCTCCACTTT
CAISDGVYNSPLHF
>TRBJ1-1|TRBV11-1|many|NA
TGTGCCAGCAGCATCCCGACCCGCGTGTTGAACACTGAAGCTTTCTTT
CASSIPTRVLNTEAFF
>TRBJ2-7|TRBV6-2/TRBV6-3|medium-sized|TRBD1
TGTGCCAGCAGTTCTCCCAGGGGGAGCGGTAAAGAGCAGTACTTC
CASSSPRGSGKEQYF
>TRBJ2-5|TRBV30|many|NA
TGTGCCTGGAGTTGGGACTCCAGGGAGACCCAGTACTTC
CAWSWDSRETQYF
>TRBJ2-7|TRBV15|many|NA
TGTGCCACCAGCAGAGATCAAGGGGAAGGCATCCTCGGCGAGCAGTACTTC
CATSRDQGEGILGEQYF
>TRBJ1-2|TRBV28|few|NA
TGTGCCAGCAGTTTCGCGAGAAACTATGGCTACACCTTC
CASSFARNYGYTF
>TRBJ2-5|TRBV29-1|many|NA
TGCAGCGTAAACATCGGGGCACAAGAGACCCAGTACTTC
CSVNIGAQETQYF
>TRBJ2-3|TRBV4-1|many|TRBD2
TGCGCCAGCAGCCCAGGACTAGCGCGCACTAGCACAGATACGCAGTATTTT
CASSPGLARTSTDTQYF
>TRBJ2-5|TRBV4-1|many|NA
TGCGCCAGCAGCCCCTCCTCGGTAGCCTGGGAGACCCAGTACTTC
CASSPSSVAWETQYF
>TRBJ1-5|TRBV5-8|many|TRBD1
TGTGCCAGCAGCCCGGGACAGCGGGATCAGCCCCAGCATTTT
CASSPGQRDQPQHF
>TRBJ2-2|TRBV5-1|NA|NA
TGCGCCAGCAGCACGGGACAGGTTGGGGGGGTCACCGGGGAGCTGTTTTTT
CASSTGQVGGVTGELFF
>TRBJ1-1|TRBV7-2|NA|NA
TGTGCCAGCAGCCCGCGAAACAGCAACACTGAAGCTTTCTTT
CASSPRNSNTEAFF
>TRBJ2-1|TRBV7-3|few|NA
TGTGCCAATAGGAGCTCATACAATGAGCAGTTCTTC
CANRSSYNEQFF
>TRBJ1-1|TRBV19|NA|NA
TGTGCCGGTAGTATAGCAGGGTGCTTCACTGAAGCTTTCTTT
CAGSIAGCFTEAFF
>TRBJ1-2|TRBV13|NA|NA
TGTGCCAGTAATTTACGACACCAATCCTATGGCTACACCTTC
CASNLRHQSYGYTF
>TRBJ2-2|TRBV7-9|many|TRBD2
TGTGCCAGCAGCTACCATAGCGGGAGGGGCACCGGGGAGCTGTTTTTT
CASSYHSGRGTGELFF